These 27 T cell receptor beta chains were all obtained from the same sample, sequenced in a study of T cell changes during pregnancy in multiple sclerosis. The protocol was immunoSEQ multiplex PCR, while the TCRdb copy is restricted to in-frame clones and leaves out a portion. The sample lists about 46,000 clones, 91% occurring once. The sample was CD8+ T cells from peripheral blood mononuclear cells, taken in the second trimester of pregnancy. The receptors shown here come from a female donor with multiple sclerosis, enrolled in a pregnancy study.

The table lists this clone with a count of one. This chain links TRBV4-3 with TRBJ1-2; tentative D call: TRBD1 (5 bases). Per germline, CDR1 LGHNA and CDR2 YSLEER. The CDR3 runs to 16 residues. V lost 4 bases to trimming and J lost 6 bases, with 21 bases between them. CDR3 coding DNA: TGCGCCAGCAGCCTCACTAGGGACTTCCCCCTCGATGGCTACACCTTC. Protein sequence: CASSLTRDFPLDGYTF.

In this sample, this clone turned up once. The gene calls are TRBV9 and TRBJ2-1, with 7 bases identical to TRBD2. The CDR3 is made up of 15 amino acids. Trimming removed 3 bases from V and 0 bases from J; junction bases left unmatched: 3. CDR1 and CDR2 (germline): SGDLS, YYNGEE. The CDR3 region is CASSGGGSSYNEQFF. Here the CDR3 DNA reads TGTGCCAGCAGCGGGGGAGGGAGCTCCTACAATGAGCAGTTCTTC. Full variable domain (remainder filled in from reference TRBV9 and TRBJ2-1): DSGVTQTPKHLITATGQRVTLRCSPRSGDLSVYWYQQSLDQGLQFLIQYYNGEERAKGNILERFSAQQFPDLHSELNLSSLELGDSALYFCASSGGGSSYNEQFFGPGTRLTVL.

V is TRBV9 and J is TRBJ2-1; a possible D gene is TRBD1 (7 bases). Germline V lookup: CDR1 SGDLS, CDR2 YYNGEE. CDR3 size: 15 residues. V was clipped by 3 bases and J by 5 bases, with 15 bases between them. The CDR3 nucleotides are TGTGCCAGCAGCGCCCGCCCCAGGGGGGACAATGAGCAGTTCTTC. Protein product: CASSARPRGDNEQFF.

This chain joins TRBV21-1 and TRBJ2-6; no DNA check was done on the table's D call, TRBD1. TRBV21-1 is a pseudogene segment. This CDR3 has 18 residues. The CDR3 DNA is TGTGCCAGCAGCACTGGACAGGGGGCTTTCTCTGGGGCCAACGTCCTGACTTTC. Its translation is CASSTGQGAFSGANVLTF.

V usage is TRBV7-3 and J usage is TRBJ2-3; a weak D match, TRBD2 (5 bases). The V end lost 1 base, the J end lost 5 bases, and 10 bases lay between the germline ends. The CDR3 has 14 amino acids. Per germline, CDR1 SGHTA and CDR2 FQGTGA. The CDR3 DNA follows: TGTGCCAGCAGCTTAAACTCGGGGTTAGATACGCAGTATTTT. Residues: CASSLNSGLDTQYF.

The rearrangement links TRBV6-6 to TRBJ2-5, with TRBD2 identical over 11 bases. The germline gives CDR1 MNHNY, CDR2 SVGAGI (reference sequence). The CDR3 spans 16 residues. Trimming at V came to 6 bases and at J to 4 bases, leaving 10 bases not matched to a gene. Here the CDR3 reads CASSRDLAGGGETQYF. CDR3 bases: TGTGCCAGCAGCCGCGATCTAGCGGGGGGAGGAGAGACCCAGTACTTC.

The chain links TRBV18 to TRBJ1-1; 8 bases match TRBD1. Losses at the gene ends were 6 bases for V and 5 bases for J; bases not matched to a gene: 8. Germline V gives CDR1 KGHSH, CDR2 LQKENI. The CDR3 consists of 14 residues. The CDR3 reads CASSYQGAHTEAFF. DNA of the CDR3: TGTGCCAGCTCTTACCAGGGGGCGCATACTGAAGCTTTCTTT.

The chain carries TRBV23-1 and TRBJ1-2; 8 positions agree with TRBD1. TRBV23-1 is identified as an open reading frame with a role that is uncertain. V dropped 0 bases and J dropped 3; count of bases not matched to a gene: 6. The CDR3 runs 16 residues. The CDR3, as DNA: TGCGCCAGCAGTCAATCGACTCCGGGACAGGACTATGGCTACACCTTC. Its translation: CASSQSTPGQDYGYTF.

The CDR3 protein is CASSLDDRPYEQYF. CDR3 DNA sequence: TGTGCCAGCAGCTTAGACGACAGGCCTTACGAGCAGTACTTC. This sequence joins TRBV7-8 and TRBJ2-7, with D possibly matching TRBD1 (6 bases). With 1 base removed from V and 4 bases from J, the gap between germline ends came to 11 bases. In germline, CDR1 is SGHVS, CDR2 FQNEAQ. CDR3 length equals 14 residues.

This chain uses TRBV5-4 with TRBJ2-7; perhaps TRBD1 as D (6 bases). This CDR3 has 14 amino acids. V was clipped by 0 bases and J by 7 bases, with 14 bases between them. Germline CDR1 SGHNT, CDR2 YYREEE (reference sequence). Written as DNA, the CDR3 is TGTGCCAGCAGCTTGGGGACAGTGGCAATGGAGCAGTACTTC. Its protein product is CASSLGTVAMEQYF.

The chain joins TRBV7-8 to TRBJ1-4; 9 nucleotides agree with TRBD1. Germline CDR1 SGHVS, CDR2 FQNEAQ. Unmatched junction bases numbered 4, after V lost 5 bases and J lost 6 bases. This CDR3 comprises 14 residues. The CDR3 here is CASSGDRGYEKLFF. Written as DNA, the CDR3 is TGTGCCAGCAGCGGCGACAGGGGGTATGAAAAACTGTTTTTT.

CDR3 coding DNA: TGCGCCATACTCCTGGGGGGTCCAACCTACGAGCAGTACTTC. Amino acids: CAILLGGPTYEQYF. This rearrangement joins TRBV10-2 to TRBJ2-7, with D maybe TRBD2 (6 bases). Germline loops: CDR1 WSHSY, CDR2 SAAADI. The ends were cut back, 10 bases at V and 2 bases at J, with 18 bases in the middle. This CDR3 spans 14 amino acids.

The DNA for the CDR3 is TGTGCCAGCAGCTTGGGGGGACAGGCATCTTTGGGCTACACCTTC. The encoded protein is CASSLGGQASLGYTF. This sequence joins TRBV5-4 and TRBJ1-2; 8 bases are shared with TRBD1. The V segment lost 0 bases and the J segment 8 bases; nucleotides outside the gene matches: 9. This CDR3 has 15 residues. Germline V CDR1 and CDR2: SGHNT, YYREEE (reference sequence).

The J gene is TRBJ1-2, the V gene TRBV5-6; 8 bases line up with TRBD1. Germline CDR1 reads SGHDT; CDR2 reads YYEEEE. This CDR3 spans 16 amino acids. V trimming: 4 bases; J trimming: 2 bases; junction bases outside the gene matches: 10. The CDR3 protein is CASSPRGAGGNYGYTF. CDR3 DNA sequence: TGTGCCAGCAGCCCCCGCGGGGCAGGGGGCAACTATGGCTACACCTTC.

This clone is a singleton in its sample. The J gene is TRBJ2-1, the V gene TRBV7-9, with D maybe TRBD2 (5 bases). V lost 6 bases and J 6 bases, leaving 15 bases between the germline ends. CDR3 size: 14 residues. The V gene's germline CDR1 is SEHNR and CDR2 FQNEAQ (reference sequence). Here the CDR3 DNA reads TGTGCCAGCAGGAAGGCGGGCCCAGTCAATGAGCAGTTCTTC. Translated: CASRKAGPVNEQFF.

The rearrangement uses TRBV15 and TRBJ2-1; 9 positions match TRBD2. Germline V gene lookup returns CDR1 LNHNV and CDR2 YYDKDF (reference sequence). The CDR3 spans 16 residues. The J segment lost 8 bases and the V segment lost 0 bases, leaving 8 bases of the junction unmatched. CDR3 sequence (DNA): TGTGCCACCAGCAGAGATCGAAGCGGGGGGATCCATGAGCAGTTCTTC. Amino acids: CATSRDRSGGIHEQFF.

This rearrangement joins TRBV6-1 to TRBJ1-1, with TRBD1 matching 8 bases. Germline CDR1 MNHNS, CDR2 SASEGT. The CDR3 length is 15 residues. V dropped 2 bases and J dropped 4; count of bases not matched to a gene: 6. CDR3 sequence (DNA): TGTGCCAGCAGTGAATCCAGGGGGCTACGCACTGAAGCTTTCTTT. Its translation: CASSESRGLRTEAFF.

The CDR3 sequence is CAISGDRYGYTF. The CDR3 DNA is TGTGCCATCAGTGGGGACAGATATGGCTACACCTTC. The V and J genes are TRBV10-3 and TRBJ1-2, with 7 bases lining up with TRBD1. The CDR3 is 12 residues long. Germline V gene lookup returns CDR1 ENHRY and CDR2 SYGVKD. V shed 4 bases, J shed 5 bases, and the junction held 1 base outside the gene matches.

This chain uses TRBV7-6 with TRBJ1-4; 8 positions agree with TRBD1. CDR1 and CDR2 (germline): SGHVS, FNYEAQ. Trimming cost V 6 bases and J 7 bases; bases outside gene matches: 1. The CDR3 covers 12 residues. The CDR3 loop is CASRTGGEKLFF. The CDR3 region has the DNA TGTGCCAGCAGAACAGGGGGTGAAAAACTGTTTTTT.

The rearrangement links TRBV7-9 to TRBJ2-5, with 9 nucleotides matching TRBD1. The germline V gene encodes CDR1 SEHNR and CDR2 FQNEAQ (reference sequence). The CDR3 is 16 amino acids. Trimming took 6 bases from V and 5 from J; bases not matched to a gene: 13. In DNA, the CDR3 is TGTGCCAGCAGGGTTCCGGGACAGGGTCCCTCCGAGACCCAGTACTTC. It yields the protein CASRVPGQGPSETQYF.

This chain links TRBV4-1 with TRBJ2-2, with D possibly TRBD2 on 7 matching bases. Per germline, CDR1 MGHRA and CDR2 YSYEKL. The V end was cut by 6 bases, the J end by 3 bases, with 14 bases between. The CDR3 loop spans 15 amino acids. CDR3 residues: CASSLGGGDTGELFF. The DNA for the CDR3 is TGCGCCAGCAGTCTGGGCGGGGGCGACACCGGGGAGCTGTTTTTT.

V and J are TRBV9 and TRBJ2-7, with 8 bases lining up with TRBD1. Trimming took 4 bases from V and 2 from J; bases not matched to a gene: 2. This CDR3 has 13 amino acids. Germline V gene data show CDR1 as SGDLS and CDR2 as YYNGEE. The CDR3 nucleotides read TGTGCCAGCAGCCCGGGACAGGCCTACGAGCAGTACTTC. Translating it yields CASSPGQAYEQYF.

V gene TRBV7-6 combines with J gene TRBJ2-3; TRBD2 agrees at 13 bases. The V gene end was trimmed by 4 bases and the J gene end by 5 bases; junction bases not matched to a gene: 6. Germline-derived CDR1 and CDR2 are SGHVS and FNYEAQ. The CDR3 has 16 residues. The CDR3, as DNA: TGTGCCAGCAGCTCCCGACTAGCGGGGGGCCTAGATACGCAGTATTTT. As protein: CASSSRLAGGLDTQYF.

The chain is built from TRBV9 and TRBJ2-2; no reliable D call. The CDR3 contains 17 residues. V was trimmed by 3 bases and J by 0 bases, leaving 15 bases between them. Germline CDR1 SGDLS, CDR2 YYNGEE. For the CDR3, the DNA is TGTGCCAGCAGCGAGACACCCCAGTACGCGAACACCGGGGAGCTGTTTTTT. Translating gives CASSETPQYANTGELFF. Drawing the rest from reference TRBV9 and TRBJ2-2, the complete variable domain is DSGVTQTPKHLITATGQRVTLRCSPRSGDLSVYWYQQSLDQGLQFLIQYYNGEERAKGNILERFSAQQFPDLHSELNLSSLELGDSALYFCASSETPQYANTGELFFGEGSRLTVL.

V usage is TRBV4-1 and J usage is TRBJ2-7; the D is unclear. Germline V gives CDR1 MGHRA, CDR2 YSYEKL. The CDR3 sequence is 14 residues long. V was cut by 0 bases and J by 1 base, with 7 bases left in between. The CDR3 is CASSQDPSSYEQYF. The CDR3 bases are TGCGCCAGCAGCCAAGACCCTTCTTCCTACGAGCAGTACTTC.

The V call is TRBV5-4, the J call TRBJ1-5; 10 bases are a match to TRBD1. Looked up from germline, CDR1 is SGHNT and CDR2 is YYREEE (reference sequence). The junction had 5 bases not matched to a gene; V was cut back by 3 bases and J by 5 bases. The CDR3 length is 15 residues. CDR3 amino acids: CASSYTGTGDQPQHF. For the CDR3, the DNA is TGTGCCAGCAGCTATACCGGGACAGGGGATCAGCCCCAGCATTTT.

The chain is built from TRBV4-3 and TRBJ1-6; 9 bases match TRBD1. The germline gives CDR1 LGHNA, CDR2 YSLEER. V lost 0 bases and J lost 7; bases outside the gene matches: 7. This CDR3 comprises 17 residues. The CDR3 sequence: CASSQDTGTGMNSPLHF. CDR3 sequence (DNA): TGCGCCAGCAGCCAAGATACGGGGACAGGGATGAATTCACCCCTCCACTTT.